This T cell receptor (beta chain) comes out of a study of T cell repertoires in aging, cancer and after chemotherapy. Overall study context: Six age groups, ranging from 30 or younger to 70 or older, included the donors. Chronic lymphocytic leukemia patients on fludarabine- or bendamustine-based regimens gave paired samples before and after chemotherapy. Findings of the study overall: Immunological memory after chemotherapy cannot be judged from the repertoire data.

A mixed TRB-A/B primer pool amplified rearranged TRB by multiplex touch-down PCR. One entry per CDR3 protein results from TCRdb running MiXCR on the multiplex PCR reads. The sample consists of thousands of distinct CDR3 sequences, around 32% of them appearing once. Peripheral blood genomic DNA, not sorted cells or RNA, was the template. Remarks on this clonotype: Its antigen is not identified.

The CDR3 sequence is 17 residues long. Per the germline V gene, CDR1 is SEHNR and CDR2 is FQNEAQ (reference sequence). V lost 3 bases to trimming and J lost 7 bases; unmatched junction nucleotides: 13. This TCR was recovered from a human donor with a blood cancer. Sequenced material: blood. The chain combines TRBV7-9 with TRBJ2-1, with TRBD2 identical over 9 bases. CDR3 sequence reads: CASSLPGLAITTNEQFF. The CDR3 DNA sequence: TGTGCCAGCAGCTTGCCGGGACTAGCTATCACCACGAATGAGCAGTTCTTC.